The rows below give T cell receptor beta chains drawn from one sample of a study of T cells in Graves' hyperthyroidism and ophthalmopathy. TCRdb redid the calling of the multiplex PCR reads with MiXCR, one entry per CDR3 protein. In the table there are roughly 200,000 distinct CDR3 sequences, 17% of which are singletons. What was sequenced was blood. The source is a woman in her fifties or sixties with Graves' hyperthyroidism. Each CDR3 is given without its conserved first and last residue. D genes are given only for firm matches. Part of the rows lack a size; the others show once, few, many or a class for expanded clones.

NA | NA | TRBV18 | ASSPRSNLNNEQF
TRBD2 | many | TRBV15 | ATSNPSSGDNEQF
NA | NA | TRBV12-3/TRBV12-4 | ASSLGQLKT
TRBD2 | many | TRBV5-4 | ASSSSGRYTGELF
TRBD1 | many | TRBV3-1 | ASSQGPTGSEQY
TRBD1 | many | TRBV20-1 | SAPPGQGSHEQY
TRBD2 | NA | TRBV28 | ASGGGSGYEQY
NA | NA | TRBV4-2 | ASSQEQWQQGNYGYT
NA | many | TRBV5-4 | ASSGTFQETQY
TRBD2 | many | TRBV3-1 | ASSLRTRGADTQY
TRBD1 | many | TRBV20-1 | SAERTGGGYEQY
TRBD2 | few | TRBV19 | ASNIAGARETQY
NA | NA | TRBV7-8 | ASSLMVGRGTEAF
TRBD2 | NA | TRBV28 | ASSLPSSGSGNTQY
TRBD1 | few | TRBV5-8 | ASSFGTAQETQY